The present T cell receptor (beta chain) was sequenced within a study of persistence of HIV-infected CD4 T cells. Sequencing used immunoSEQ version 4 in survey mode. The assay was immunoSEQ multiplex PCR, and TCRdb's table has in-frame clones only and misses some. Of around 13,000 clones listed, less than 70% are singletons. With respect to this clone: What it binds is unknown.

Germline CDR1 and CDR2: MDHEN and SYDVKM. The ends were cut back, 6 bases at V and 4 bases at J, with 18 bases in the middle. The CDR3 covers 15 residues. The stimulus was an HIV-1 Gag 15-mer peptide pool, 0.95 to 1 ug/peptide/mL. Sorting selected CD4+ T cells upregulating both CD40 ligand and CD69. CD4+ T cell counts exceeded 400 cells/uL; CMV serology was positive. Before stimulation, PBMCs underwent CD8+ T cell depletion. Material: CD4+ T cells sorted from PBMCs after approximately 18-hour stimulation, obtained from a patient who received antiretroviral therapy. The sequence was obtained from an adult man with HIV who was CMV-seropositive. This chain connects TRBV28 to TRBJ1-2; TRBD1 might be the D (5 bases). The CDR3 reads CASSLPIRDFYGYTF. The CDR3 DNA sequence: TGTGCCAGCAGCTTACCTATCCGGGACTTCTATGGCTACACCTTC.